This T cell receptor beta chain was found in a study of T-cell reconstitution after alpha-beta-depleted transplantation in children. This clonotype appeared a single time. No antigen is known for it. The germline gives CDR1 SGHTA, CDR2 FQGNSA. The CDR3 loop spans 14 amino acids. The germline V and J ends were trimmed by 3 bases and 5 bases, with 13 bases remaining between them. The study, taken as a whole, reports: Expanded graft clones, several hundred of them, were reportedly the source of alpha-beta T cells about two months after transplant. The high TCRbeta diversity at day 60 in some patients came from surviving recipient T cells and thymic progenitors.

A library of TCRbeta sequences, prepared with unique molecular identifiers, was generated. TCRdb re-called the PCR reads with MiXCR, one entry per CDR3 protein. This sample has about a million distinct CDR3 sequences, with about 26% found just once. The chain couples TRBV7-2 to TRBJ2-5; D is ambiguous. Source: PBMCs, mostly from graft donor cells, taken 360 days after TCRalphabeta/CD19-depleted stem cell transplant. The clonotype comes from a boy in the first two years of life who had a stem cell transplant for SCID, so the T cells may come from the graft donor. The CDR3 nucleotides are TGTGCCAGCAGCTTCCAAGCTGTCGGGGAGACCCAGTACTTC. It translates to CASSFQAVGETQYF.